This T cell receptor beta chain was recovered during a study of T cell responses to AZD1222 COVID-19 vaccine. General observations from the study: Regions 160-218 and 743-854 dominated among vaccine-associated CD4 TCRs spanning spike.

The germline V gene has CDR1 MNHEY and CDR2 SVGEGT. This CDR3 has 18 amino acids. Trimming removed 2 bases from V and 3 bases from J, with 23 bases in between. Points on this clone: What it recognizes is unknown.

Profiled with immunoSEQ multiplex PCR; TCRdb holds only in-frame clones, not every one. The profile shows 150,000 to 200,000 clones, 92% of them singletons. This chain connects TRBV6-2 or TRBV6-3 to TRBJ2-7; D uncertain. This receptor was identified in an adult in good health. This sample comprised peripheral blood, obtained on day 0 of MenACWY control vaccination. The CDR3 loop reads CASSYDTVGHTVIYEQYF. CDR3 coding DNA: TGTGCCAGCAGTTACGATACAGTAGGTCACACAGTAATCTACGAGCAGTACTTC.